The TCR beta chain under discussion was sequenced for a study of response to subunit inactivated influenza vaccine (dated by TCRdb to between 2017 and 2018). Turning to the overall study: To follow how T cells responded to a trivalent subunit inactivated influenza vaccine, the researchers relied on deep quantitative profiling of the T cell receptor repertoire.

Turning to this clonotype: Its binding antigen is unknown. No qualities accompany the bases; no much larger clone lies one base away.

What the authors observed across the whole study: According to the authors, only a limited number of new T cells may be recruited by each seasonal influenza vaccination.

CDR1 and CDR2, per the germline V gene (reference sequence), are DFQATT and SNEGSKA. The V end gives up 4 bases and the J end 6 bases, leaving 6 bases in the junction not matched to a gene. The cysteine opens and the phenylalanine closes a CDR3 of 15 amino acids. Of all the DNA, just the CDR3 is kept, 45 bases in frame from base 1. The library was built by means of RT-PCR. Sequencing used an Illumina HiSeq 2500. Using fastp at Q25 and MiXCR, TCRdb reprocessed the public reads and kept productive beta chains. Rows are unified per CDR3 protein, each entry keeping the most common DNA and genes. This sample is represented by roughly 760,000 distinct CDR3 sequences; 21% of them were singletons. The top ten hold more than 8.5% of the sample.

The chain was built from TRBV20-1 and TRBJ2-1; 13 central bases correspond to TRBD2. The sequencing here drew on PBMCs from blood, taken 5 days after vaccination. The source is a man aged 45-60 years who received an inactivated influenza vaccine. Donor details come from another sample of the same person, matched by shared clones. CDR3 sequence: CSAIAGTSGINEQFF. The DNA sequence is TGCAGTGCTATCGCCGGGACTAGCGGGATCAATGAGCAGTTCTTC.